The 24 T cell receptor beta chains reported below all come from one sample, sequenced in a study of identical twins. TCRdb reprocessed the 5' RACE reads with MiXCR, giving one entry per CDR3 protein. The top ten clones hold roughly 0.4% of a sample with just under 550,000 distinct CDR3 sequences, about 16% of them seen once. The same specimen was also included in a second study, on yellow fever vaccine responses in identical twins.

Specimen: CD4+ T cells sorted from blood. These receptors all stem from a woman under 30 in good health.

CDR3 in amino acids: CASTSPWTGFSPLHF. The CDR3 nucleotides are TGTGCCAGCACGAGCCCCTGGACAGGGTTTTCACCCCTCCACTTT. V is TRBV6-2 or TRBV6-3 and J is TRBJ1-6, with 8 bases lining up with TRBD1. This CDR3 has 15 amino acids. From germline, CDR1 is MNHEY and CDR2 SVGEGT. V was clipped by 7 bases and J by 9 bases; unmatched bases: 11.

The chain combines TRBV18 with TRBJ2-2; no clear D gene. Trimming removed 3 bases from V and 0 bases from J, with 11 bases in between. Germline CDR1 KGHSH, CDR2 LQKENI. This CDR3 has 16 residues. CDR3 sequence: CASSPKLQPNTGELFF. DNA of the CDR3: TGTGCCAGCTCACCGAAGCTACAGCCGAACACCGGGGAGCTGTTTTTT.

This clonotype was counted a few times. The chain combines TRBV20-1 with TRBJ2-1; D not resolved. The CDR3 length is 12 residues. The germline V gene has CDR1 DFQATT and CDR2 SNEGSKA (reference sequence). Trimming left V 3 bases short and J 5 bases short, with 8 bases between. This chain's CDR3 is CSASSSHNEQFF. CDR3 in DNA: TGCAGTGCTAGTTCTTCTCACAATGAGCAGTTCTTC.

The chain combines TRBV28 with TRBJ2-5; D possibly matches TRBD1 or TRBD2 (5 bases each). V dropped 3 bases and J dropped 2 bases, with 22 bases sitting between them. Germline V gene sequence: CDR1 MDHEN, CDR2 SYDVKM. The CDR3 is 18 residues long. DNA for the CDR3: TGTGCCAGCAGTTTCTTCAGGGCGAGGGATGATTATCAAGAGACCCAGTACTTC. Amino acids: CASSFFRARDDYQETQYF.

The rearrangement links TRBV10-1 to TRBJ2-5, with 9 bases matching TRBD2. The CDR3 loop spans 15 amino acids. Trimming took 3 bases from V and 2 from J; bases not matched to a gene: 4. Germline values: CDR1 WNHNN, CDR2 SYGVQD (reference sequence). CDR3 DNA sequence: TGCGCCAGCAGTGAAGGGCTAGCGGGACAAGAGACCCAGTACTTC. It encodes CASSEGLAGQETQYF.

This clonotype was found a few times. CDR3 protein: CASSQVPGSSNTGELFF. The CDR3 region has the DNA TGTGCCAGCAGCCAGGTTCCAGGGTCCTCGAACACCGGGGAGCTGTTTTTT. The rearrangement uses TRBV5-6 and TRBJ2-2, with D maybe TRBD1 (5 bases). The CDR3 length is 17 residues. CDR1 is SGHDT, CDR2 YYEEEE, per germline. V gave up 4 bases and J gave up 0 bases, with 16 bases separating them.

This clonotype occurred a few times. For the CDR3, the DNA is TGCAGTGCTAGAGAAGAGGGGACAACTAATGAAAAACTGTTTTTT. It encodes CSAREEGTTNEKLFF. This chain connects TRBV20-1 to TRBJ1-4; D might be TRBD1 (5 bases). Looked up from germline, CDR1 is DFQATT and CDR2 is SNEGSKA (reference sequence). Deletions cut 0 bases from V and 0 bases from J, with 8 bases between. The CDR3 length is 15 residues.

This clonotype was picked up a small number of times. The rearrangement links TRBV20-1 to TRBJ2-1; 10 bases align to TRBD2. V lost 5 bases and J lost 6; bases outside the gene matches: 10. The CDR3 runs 15 residues. Germline loops: CDR1 DFQATT, CDR2 SNEGSKA (reference sequence). This CDR3 is CSARDLAGASNEQFF. CDR3 bases: TGCAGTGCTCGGGATCTAGCGGGAGCCTCCAATGAGCAGTTCTTC.

The chain is built from TRBV12-3 or TRBV12-4 and TRBJ1-2; D perhaps matches TRBD1 (5 bases). Trimming took 7 bases from V and 10 from J, leaving 19 bases between them. The CDR3 runs to 13 residues. The CDR3 DNA follows: TGTGCCAGCACCCGGGGGAGGGTCGGGGTCTACACCTTC. This translates into CASTRGRVGVYTF.

This rearrangement joins TRBV21-1 to TRBJ1-2; the table calls TRBD1, which could not be checked here. TRBV21-1 is marked as a pseudogene. This CDR3 comprises 19 residues. CDR3 in amino acids: CASSFRTGTGILLNYGYTF. CDR3 in DNA: TGTGCCAGCAGCTTTCGAACCGGGACAGGGATACTTCTCAACTATGGCTACACCTTC.

This clonotype turned up a few times. The chain joins TRBV5-1 to TRBJ2-3; 11 nucleotides line up with TRBD2. V was pared by 7 bases and J by 2 bases, with 6 bases of the junction left unmatched. This CDR3 region has 15 residues. Germline CDR1 SGHRS, CDR2 YFSETQ. CDR3: CASAVGLAATDTQYF. Here the CDR3 DNA reads TGCGCCAGCGCCGTGGGACTAGCGGCCACAGATACGCAGTATTTT.

The chain couples TRBV25-1 to TRBJ1-2; 8 bases match TRBD1. V was pared by 2 bases and J by 7 bases, with 9 bases of the junction left unmatched. The CDR3 loop spans 15 amino acids. The germline gives CDR1 MGHDK, CDR2 SYGVNS. This CDR3 is CASSEEGRGPGGYTF. CDR3 sequence (DNA): TGTGCCAGCAGTGAAGAAGGCAGGGGGCCTGGTGGCTACACCTTC.

The J gene is TRBJ1-2, the V gene TRBV19; D is perhaps TRBD1 (6 bases). The V end lost 7 bases, the J end lost 7 bases, and 13 bases lay between the germline ends. Germline assignment: CDR1 LNHDA and CDR2 SQIVND (reference sequence). This CDR3 spans 12 amino acids. The CDR3 loop reads CASTSGARGYTF. CDR3 bases: TGTGCCAGTACCTCGGGGGCGCGTGGCTACACCTTC. Together with reference TRBV19 and TRBJ1-2, the CDR3 gives the full variable domain: DGGITQSPKYLFRKEGQNVTLSCEQNLNHDAMYWYRQDPGQGLRLIYYSQIVNDFQKGDIAEGYSVSREKKESFPLTVTSAQKNPTAFYLCASTSGARGYTFGSGTRLTVV.

The chain has TRBV20-1 and TRBJ1-1; a weak D match, TRBD1 (5 bases). CDR1 and CDR2 (germline): DFQATT, SNEGSKA (reference sequence). Trimming removed 7 bases at V and 1 base at J, with 7 bases between. CDR3 size: 11 residues. CDR3 sequence reads: CSGGSNTEAFF. In DNA, the CDR3 is TGCAGTGGGGGCTCGAACACTGAAGCTTTCTTT.

This clonotype has more than one count but fewer than ten. V gene TRBV7-6 combines with J gene TRBJ2-2, with D unclear. V shed 1 base and J shed 6 bases, with 6 bases lying between them. The CDR3 extends over 13 amino acids. Germline CDR1 and CDR2: SGHVS and FNYEAQ. The chain's CDR3 is CASSLGVAGELFF. CDR3 sequence (DNA): TGTGCCAGCAGCTTAGGGGTAGCCGGGGAGCTGTTTTTT.

The V and J genes are TRBV11-1 and TRBJ2-1; 8 bases agree with TRBD2. After removal of 5 bases from V and 9 bases from J, the junction contained 27 bases not matched to a gene. Germline CDR1 reads SGHAT; CDR2 reads FQDESV (reference sequence). There are 20 residues in the CDR3. DNA for the CDR3: TGTGCCAGCAGCAACCAGTTAGCGCCACTCGGGGGACTAGGTGTTGTTGAGCAGTTCTTC. It yields the protein CASSNQLAPLGGLGVVEQFF.

The chain links TRBV7-2 to TRBJ2-1; 8 bases line up with TRBD2. V shed 5 bases, J shed 2 bases, and the junction held 5 bases outside the gene matches. The germline CDR1 and CDR2 sequences are SGHTA and FQGNSA. CDR3 size: 15 residues. DNA of the CDR3: TGTGCCAGCAGCAGGTCTAGCGGGCCCTACAATGAGCAGTTCTTC. Translating gives CASSRSSGPYNEQFF.

This clonotype was counted many times. This chain joins TRBV5-1 and TRBJ1-3; a possible D gene is TRBD1 (5 bases). The CDR3 loop spans 18 amino acids. Trimming took off 4 bases at V and 6 bases at J, with 26 bases between the two ends. Germline V gives CDR1 SGHRS, CDR2 YFSETQ. The CDR3 spells CASSQPVGQGGELNTIYF. The CDR3 nucleotides are TGCGCCAGCAGCCAACCCGTCGGCCAGGGTGGAGAACTAAACACCATATATTTT.

CDR3 protein: CASRGTLNSYNEQFF. CDR3 DNA: TGCGCCAGCAGGGGCACCTTGAACTCCTACAATGAGCAGTTCTTC. The V gene is TRBV4-1, the J gene TRBJ2-1; D is unresolved. CDR3 length: 15 residues. The germline gives CDR1 MGHRA, CDR2 YSYEKL. The ends were cut back, 6 bases at V and 0 bases at J, with 12 bases in the middle.

Written as DNA, the CDR3 is TGTGCCAGCAGCGTAGCCACAGATACGCAGTATTTT. It yields the protein CASSVATDTQYF. This chain uses TRBV9 with TRBJ2-3; no definite D call. CDR1 is SGDLS and CDR2 is YYNGEE in the germline V gene. V lost 0 bases to trimming and J lost 2 bases, with 1 base between them. CDR3 size: 12 residues.

This clonotype was seen only a few times. V is TRBV12-3 or TRBV12-4 and J is TRBJ2-1; tentatively, D is TRBD2 (7 bases). V was pared by 3 bases and J by 8 bases, with 14 bases between. This CDR3 is built from 14 residues. The DNA for the CDR3 is TGTGCCAGCAGTTTTGTGGGGGGGCTGGATGAGCAGTTCTTC. It yields the protein CASSFVGGLDEQFF.

The chain carries TRBV29-1 and TRBJ1-1, with D perhaps matching TRBD1 (6 bases). The CDR3 totals 14 residues. CDR1 is SQVTM, CDR2 ANQGSEA, per germline. Trimming left V 0 bases short and J 9 bases short, with 17 bases between. CDR3: CSVEDLGDMGKAFF. The CDR3 DNA reads TGCAGCGTTGAAGATTTGGGGGACATGGGGAAAGCTTTCTTT.

This clonotype occurred a few times. The chain uses TRBV10-3 and TRBJ2-7, with 10 bases matching TRBD2. The CDR3 runs to 16 residues. Germline CDR1 and CDR2: ENHRY and SYGVKD. Germline trimming cut 5 bases from V and 3 bases from J; bases unmatched to any gene: 10. CDR3 DNA sequence: TGTGCCATCAGTTCTCAGAGCGGGGGGGCCGTCTACGAGCAGTACGTC. This sequence encodes CAISSQSGGAVYEQYV.

This clonotype was counted between two and nine times. Germline and junction disagree at one end, which may indicate a read error. The genes are TRBV5-1 and TRBJ1-2; D not certain. Germline V lookup: CDR1 SGHRS, CDR2 YFSETQ. The CDR3 runs 12 residues. CDR3 protein: CASSSHNDGYTF. The CDR3, as DNA: TGCGCCAGCAGCTCCCATAACGATGGCTACACCTTC.